These 30 T cell receptor beta chains were all obtained from the same sample, sequenced in a study of T cell clones after liver transplantation. Measured with immunoSEQ multiplex PCR; TCRdb has only the in-frame clones, and not every one. Among more than 95,000 clones listed, 82% were seen once. Specimen: CD4+ T cells from blood, collected before liver transplant. These receptors were taken from a human donor who received a liver transplant.

This clone was seen more than once but under ten times. The chain combines TRBV7-3 with TRBJ2-1; no clear D. With 1 base removed from V and 9 bases from J, the gap between germline ends came to 10 bases. CDR3 size: 13 residues. Germline V gives CDR1 SGHTA, CDR2 FQGTGA. CDR3 residues: CASSLMSGPEQFF. The CDR3 DNA reads as TGTGCCAGCAGCTTAATGTCGGGTCCTGAGCAGTTCTTC.

J is TRBJ2-7 and V is TRBV7-7; maybe TRBD2 (5 bases). Germline loops: CDR1 SSHAT, CDR2 FNYEAQ (reference sequence). The CDR3 is 15 amino acids. The V and J ends lost 3 bases and 0 bases respectively, with 12 bases between them. CDR3 amino acids: CASSFNIGSSYEQYF. DNA for the CDR3: TGTGCCAGCAGCTTCAATATAGGGAGCTCCTACGAGCAGTACTTC.

The rearrangement joins TRBV6-1 to TRBJ1-1; tentatively, D is TRBD1 (5 bases). Germline CDR1 MNHNS, CDR2 SASEGT. V was trimmed by 6 bases and J by 4 bases, leaving 15 bases between them. CDR3 length equals 14 residues. CDR3 loop: CASRGGGAVTEAFF. DNA of the CDR3: TGTGCCAGCAGGGGTGGAGGGGCAGTCACTGAAGCTTTCTTT.

The chain recombines TRBV7-9 with TRBJ2-5, with D perhaps matching TRBD1 (5 bases). Trimming pared 1 base from V and 5 bases from J, leaving 14 bases between. Germline V gives CDR1 SEHNR, CDR2 FQNEAQ (reference sequence). This CDR3 has 15 residues. The CDR3 bases are TGTGCCAGCAGCTTAGTGTGGGGCGGTGGTGAGACCCAGTACTTC. This translates into CASSLVWGGGETQYF. The full variable domain, rest sourced from reference TRBV7-9 and TRBJ2-5, is DTGVSQNPRHKITKRGQNVTFRCDPISEHNRLYWYRQTLGQGPEFLTYFQNEAQLEKSRLLSDRFSAERPKGSFSTLEIQRTEQGDSAMYLCASSLVWGGGETQYFGPGTRLLVL.

Here the CDR3 DNA reads TGTGCCAGCAGTATACAGGGCCGTGGGGACTATGGCTACACCTTC. It codes for CASSIQGRGDYGYTF. The chain joins TRBV7-8 to TRBJ1-2; tentative D call: TRBD1 (6 bases). This CDR3 spans 15 amino acids. Trimming stripped 6 bases from V and 3 bases from J, with 17 bases between. Germline V gene sequence: CDR1 SGHVS, CDR2 FQNEAQ.

This chain connects TRBV4-2 to TRBJ2-7, with D possibly being TRBD1 (6 bases). The V gene lost 3 bases and the J gene lost 5 bases, with 14 bases spanning the gap. The CDR3 runs 14 residues. Germline loops: CDR1 LGHNA, CDR2 YNFKEQ. CDR3 nucleotides: TGTGCCAGCAGCCACACAGGGCCATCTAACGAGCAGTACTTC. Translating it yields CASSHTGPSNEQYF.

This clone was found once. The chain uses TRBV19 and TRBJ2-1; 7 nucleotides agree with TRBD2. The J segment lost 0 bases and the V segment lost 8 bases, leaving 7 bases of the junction unmatched. Germline CDR1 reads LNHDA; CDR2 reads SQIVND (reference sequence). The CDR3 has 15 residues. The CDR3 sequence: CASSKGGSSYNEQFF. CDR3 in DNA: TGTGCCAGTTCCAAGGGAGGGAGCTCCTACAATGAGCAGTTCTTC.

This clone showed up just a few times. This sequence joins TRBV28 and TRBJ1-1; D not certain. Trimming removed 3 bases at V and 8 bases at J, with 16 bases between. The germline V gene has CDR1 MDHEN and CDR2 SYDVKM. The CDR3 extends over 14 amino acids. CDR3 DNA: TGTGCCAGCAGTTTTCACTCGATGTCTCCAGAAGCTTTCTTT. Amino acids: CASSFHSMSPEAFF.

This chain connects TRBV15 to TRBJ2-2; TRBD1 matches at 7 bases. The trim removed 5 bases at V and 2 bases at J, leaving 8 bases unmatched. The germline CDR1 and CDR2 sequences are LNHNV and YYDKDF (reference sequence). The CDR3 length is 16 residues. CDR3 amino acids: CATSGWGQSNTGELFF. In DNA, the CDR3 is TGTGCCACCAGCGGGTGGGGACAGTCTAACACCGGGGAGCTGTTTTTT.

V and J are TRBV6-5 and TRBJ1-5; 10 nucleotides match TRBD1. The germline V gene has CDR1 MNHEY and CDR2 SVGAGI. V shed 4 bases, J shed 5 bases, and the junction held 5 bases outside the gene matches. The CDR3 is 15 residues long. The CDR3 coding sequence is TGTGCCAGCAGTTCAGCCGGGACAGGGGATCAGCCCCAGCATTTT. Translated, it gives CASSSAGTGDQPQHF.

The count of this clone is one. V gene TRBV5-1 combines with J gene TRBJ1-1; D uncertain. The ends were cut back, 0 bases at V and 1 base at J, with 7 bases in the middle. The V gene's germline CDR1 is SGHRS and CDR2 YFSETQ. The CDR3 runs 14 residues. CDR3 loop: CASSLGAGNTEAFF. The CDR3 DNA reads TGCGCCAGCAGCTTGGGAGCGGGGAACACTGAAGCTTTCTTT.

In its sample, this clone was seen once. The chain combines TRBV6-6 with TRBJ1-4; D not resolved. Trimming shortened V by 2 bases and J by 4 bases, and 11 bases separated the two germline ends. The germline V gene encodes CDR1 MNHNY and CDR2 SVGAGI (reference sequence). There are 15 residues in the CDR3. CDR3 amino acids: CASSYQPGRNEKLFF. The CDR3 nucleotides read TGTGCCAGCAGTTACCAACCGGGTCGTAATGAAAAACTGTTTTTT.

The rearrangement links TRBV18 to TRBJ1-1, with 7 bases fitting TRBD1. Germline V gives CDR1 KGHSH, CDR2 LQKENI. The CDR3 is 15 amino acids. After removal of 3 bases from V and 0 bases from J, the junction contained 4 bases not matched to a gene. CDR3 in DNA: TGTGCCAGCTCACCGGGACAGTGGTTGAACACTGAAGCTTTCTTT. Its translation is CASSPGQWLNTEAFF.

The V and J genes are TRBV12-5 and TRBJ2-7; the match to TRBD1 covers 7 bases. There are 16 residues in the CDR3. Germline CDR1 is LGHNT and CDR2 is FRNRAP. J lost 4 bases, V lost 3 bases, and 12 bases had no gene match. Here the CDR3 reads CASGFSGGSLSYEQYF. CDR3 bases: TGTGCTAGTGGTTTTTCAGGGGGTTCCCTCTCTTACGAGCAGTACTTC.

V gene TRBV5-1 combines with J gene TRBJ2-3; TRBD2 might be the D (6 bases). Germline lookup yields CDR1 SGHRS and CDR2 YFSETQ. The V gene lost 0 bases and the J gene lost 4 bases, with 9 bases spanning the gap. This CDR3 spans 14 amino acids. The CDR3 region is CASSLVGGPDTQYF. In nucleotides, the CDR3 is TGCGCCAGCAGCTTGGTGGGGGGTCCAGATACGCAGTATTTT.

The chain uses TRBV2 and TRBJ1-4, with a weak D call TRBD1 (6 bases). The V gene lost 6 bases and the J gene lost 8 bases, with 16 bases spanning the gap. This CDR3 region has 14 residues. CDR1 is SNHLY, CDR2 FYNNEI, per germline. This CDR3 is CASRAPTGREKLFF. In DNA, the CDR3 is TGTGCCAGCAGGGCCCCAACAGGGAGGGAAAAACTGTTTTTT. Together with reference TRBV2 and TRBJ1-4, the CDR3 gives the full variable domain: EPEVTQTPSHQVTQMGQEVILRCVPISNHLYFYWYRQILGQKVEFLVSFYNNEISEKSEIFDDQFSVERPDGSNFTLKIRSTKLEDSAMYFCASRAPTGREKLFFGSGTQLSVL.

The CDR3 sequence: CASSVGPQPQHF. DNA of the CDR3: TGTGCCAGCAGTGTAGGGCCCCAGCCCCAGCATTTT. The chain carries TRBV2 and TRBJ1-5; no reliable D call. Germline CDR1 is SNHLY and CDR2 is FYNNEI. The V end lost 4 bases, the J end lost 7 bases, and 8 bases lay between the germline ends. The CDR3 is 12 residues long.

The gene calls are TRBV7-2 and TRBJ2-4; 7 bases match TRBD2. The CDR3 contains 14 residues. Looked up from germline, CDR1 is SGHTA and CDR2 is FQGNSA. V shed 5 bases and J 4 bases; nucleotides not matched to a gene: 5. The CDR3: CASSSGDTKNIQYF. The CDR3, as DNA: TGTGCCAGCAGCAGCGGGGATACGAAAAACATTCAGTACTTC.

This chain joins TRBV4-1 and TRBJ1-5; D gene uncertain. This CDR3 is built from 15 residues. Germline V CDR1 and CDR2: MGHRA, YSYEKL. Trimming stripped 2 bases from V and 7 bases from J, with 15 bases between. The CDR3 nucleotides read TGCGCCAGCAGCCAACGGGTTATAAGTGCACAGCCCCAGCATTTT. This sequence encodes CASSQRVISAQPQHF.

The chain joins TRBV6-5 to TRBJ1-2; D uncertain. CDR1 and CDR2 from the germline V gene are MNHEY and SVGAGI. The CDR3 runs 13 residues. V was shortened by 2 bases and J by 8 bases, with 12 bases between the two germline ends. Here the CDR3 reads CASSYGSSGGYTF. DNA of the CDR3: TGTGCCAGCAGTTACGGATCGAGTGGAGGCTACACCTTC.

The rearrangement joins TRBV6-4 to TRBJ1-1, with no clear D. The V end was cut by 3 bases, the J end by 5 bases, with 10 bases between. This CDR3 is 13 amino acids long. Per germline, CDR1 MRHNA and CDR2 SNTAGT. The CDR3 DNA follows: TGTGCCAGCAGTGAATCGTCGGGAACTGAAGCTTTCTTT. Translated, it gives CASSESSGTEAFF.

This clone was picked up one time. The chain links TRBV6-1 to TRBJ1-5; no definite D call. This CDR3 has 15 residues. V was cut by 6 bases and J by 0 bases, with 12 bases left in between. CDR1 and CDR2 from the germline V gene are MNHNS and SASEGT. In DNA, the CDR3 is TGTGCCAGCAGAGAGGGTCGGAGTAGCAATCAGCCCCAGCATTTT. Its translation is CASREGRSSNQPQHF.

Written as DNA, the CDR3 is TGCGCCAGCAGCCAAGGTGGGTCCAGGAGCAACTATGGCTACACCTTC. Amino acid sequence: CASSQGGSRSNYGYTF. The chain has TRBV4-1 and TRBJ1-2; D is unclear. This CDR3 has 16 amino acids. From germline, CDR1 is MGHRA and CDR2 YSYEKL. V gave up 1 base and J gave up 2 bases, with 14 bases separating them.

The V call is TRBV7-2, the J call TRBJ2-2; TRBD1 or TRBD2 may be the D gene (5 bases each). This CDR3 is built from 14 residues. V lost 5 bases, J lost 3 bases, and 10 bases lay in between. Germline values: CDR1 SGHTA, CDR2 FQGNSA. This chain's CDR3 is CASSRDGYTGELFF. CDR3 coding DNA: TGTGCCAGCAGCCGGGACGGATACACCGGGGAGCTGTTTTTT.

This clone was seen a few times. V is TRBV28 and J is TRBJ1-1, with unresolved D. The CDR3 totals 15 residues. V was clipped by 2 bases and J by 5 bases, with 15 bases between them. Per germline, CDR1 MDHEN and CDR2 SYDVKM. The CDR3 spells CASSLLFGGSTEAFF. CDR3 nucleotide sequence: TGTGCCAGCAGTTTACTCTTTGGTGGGTCTACTGAAGCTTTCTTT.

This clone showed up just once. The chain carries TRBV7-2 and TRBJ1-1; unclear D gene. Trimming removed 2 bases at V and 4 bases at J, with 8 bases between. Germline V gives CDR1 SGHTA, CDR2 FQGNSA. The CDR3 runs to 13 residues. CDR3: CASSLRVSTEAFF. The CDR3 DNA reads as TGTGCCAGCAGCTTACGGGTCTCCACTGAAGCTTTCTTT. The full variable domain, its missing parts supplied by reference TRBV7-2 and TRBJ1-1, is GAGVSQSPSNKVTEKGKDVELRCDPISGHTALYWYRQSLGQGLEFLIYFQGNSAPDKSGLPSDRFSAERTGGSVSTLTIQRTQQEDSAVYLCASSLRVSTEAFFGQGTRLTVV.

The chain joins TRBV7-2 to TRBJ2-7; D is undetermined. Germline CDR1 and CDR2: SGHTA and FQGNSA. The V end lost 5 bases, the J end lost 7 bases, and 9 bases lay between the germline ends. This CDR3 has 11 residues. For the CDR3, the DNA is TGTGCCAGCAGCAACTTAAATGAGCAGTACTTC. Translating gives CASSNLNEQYF.

This chain connects TRBV4-2 to TRBJ2-5; tentative D call: TRBD1 (5 bases). The V gene's germline CDR1 is LGHNA and CDR2 YNFKEQ. CDR3 length equals 15 residues. V gave up 0 bases and J gave up 7 bases, with 15 bases separating them. Written as DNA, the CDR3 is TGTGCCAGCAGCCAAGATTTGGGGCTAGATGGGACCCAGTACTTC. Translation gives CASSQDLGLDGTQYF.

V and J are TRBV4-1 and TRBJ2-7, with TRBD2 identical over 10 bases. Germline V gene sequence: CDR1 MGHRA, CDR2 YSYEKL. The length of the CDR3 is 17 residues. Trimming cost V 1 base and J 1 base; bases outside gene matches: 7. As DNA, the CDR3 is TGCGCCAGCAGCCAAGGATTCGTACTAGCGGGATCCTACGAGCAGTACTTC. It yields the protein CASSQGFVLAGSYEQYF.

The chain combines TRBV7-3 with TRBJ2-1; D is uncertain. Germline assignment: CDR1 SGHTA and CDR2 FQGTGA. This CDR3 is built from 16 residues. Trimming pared 5 bases from V and 5 bases from J, leaving 19 bases between. In nucleotides, the CDR3 is TGTGCCAGCAGCCCCACCCCCCGGATAACCAACAATGAGCAGTTCTTC. As protein: CASSPTPRITNNEQFF.